This T cell receptor (beta chain) was retrieved from a study of blood T cell repertoires in COVID-19. Study overall: From the United States, Italy and Spain came samples of acute and convalescent COVID-19. PBMCs, B-cell-depleted T cells, or T cells provided the cDNA or gDNA that made up the material.

The CDR3 is 16 residues long. V dropped 0 bases and J dropped 8; count of bases not matched to a gene: 9. Germline values: CDR1 SGHRS, CDR2 YFSETQ. Cohorts were determined from participant-reported clinical history. Donors in Cohort 3 who had recovered were those with two negative PCRs, healthcare professional clearance, or resolution of their symptoms. Assay: immunoSEQ multiplex PCR; the TCRdb copy retains only in-frame clones and omits some. The data show roughly 200,000 clones, 75% to 90% seen once. The source of this sequence is a man aged 40-50 years who had recovered from COVID-19. The rearrangement uses TRBV5-1 and TRBJ1-4, with 8 bases matching TRBD1. The sequencing input was PBMCs or T cells enriched from blood (not recorded which). This CDR3 reads CASSLGRQGSQEKLFF. CDR3 DNA sequence: TGCGCCAGCAGCTTGGGACGACAGGGGAGTCAGGAAAAACTGTTTTTT.